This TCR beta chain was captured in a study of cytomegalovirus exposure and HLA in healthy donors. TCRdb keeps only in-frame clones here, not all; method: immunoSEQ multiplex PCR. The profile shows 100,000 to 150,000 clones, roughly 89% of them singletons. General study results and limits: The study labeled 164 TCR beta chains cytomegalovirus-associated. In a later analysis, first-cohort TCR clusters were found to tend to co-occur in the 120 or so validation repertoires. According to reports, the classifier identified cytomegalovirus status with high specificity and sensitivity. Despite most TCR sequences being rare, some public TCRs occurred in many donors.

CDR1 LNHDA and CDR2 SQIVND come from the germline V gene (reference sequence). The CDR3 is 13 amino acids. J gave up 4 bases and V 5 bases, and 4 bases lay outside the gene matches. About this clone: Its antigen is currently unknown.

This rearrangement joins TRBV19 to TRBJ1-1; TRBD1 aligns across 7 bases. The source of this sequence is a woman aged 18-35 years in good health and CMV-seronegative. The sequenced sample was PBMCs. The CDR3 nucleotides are TGTGCCAGTAGTGAACAGGGGATCACTGAAGCTTTCTTT. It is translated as CASSEQGITEAFF.